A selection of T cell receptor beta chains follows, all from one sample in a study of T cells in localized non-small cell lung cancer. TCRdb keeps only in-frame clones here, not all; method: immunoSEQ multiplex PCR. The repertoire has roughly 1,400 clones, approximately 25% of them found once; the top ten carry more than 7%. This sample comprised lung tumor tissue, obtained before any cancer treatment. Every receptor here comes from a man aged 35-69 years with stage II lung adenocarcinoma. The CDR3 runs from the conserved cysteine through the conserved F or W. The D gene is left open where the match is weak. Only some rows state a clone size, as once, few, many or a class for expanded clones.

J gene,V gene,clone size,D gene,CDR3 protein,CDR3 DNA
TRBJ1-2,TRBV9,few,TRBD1,CASSVGNRGRGYTF,TGTGCCAGCAGCGTAGGAAACAGGGGCCGAGGCTACACCTTC
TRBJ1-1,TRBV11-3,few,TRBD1,CASSSGTGRQTEAFF,TGTGCCAGCAGCTCCGGGACAGGGAGGCAGACTGAAGCTTTCTTT
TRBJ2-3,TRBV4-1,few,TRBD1,CASSLQGPTGDGGDTQYF,TGCGCCAGCAGCCTACAAGGGCCAACAGGGGATGGGGGAGATACGCAGTATTTT
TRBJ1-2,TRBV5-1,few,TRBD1,CASRYGTGVRSDYGYTF,TGCGCCAGCAGATATGGGACAGGGGTGAGGAGTGACTATGGCTACACCTTC
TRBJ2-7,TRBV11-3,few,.,CASSLYGQPYEQYF,TGTGCCAGCAGCTTGTATGGGCAGCCCTACGAGCAGTACTTC
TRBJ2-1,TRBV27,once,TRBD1,CASSDPGQGNNEQFF,TGTGCCAGCAGTGATCCGGGACAGGGTAACAATGAGCAGTTCTTC
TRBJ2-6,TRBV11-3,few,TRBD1,CASRSDRGSSGANVLTF,TGTGCCAGCAGAAGCGACAGGGGGTCCTCTGGGGCCAACGTCCTGACTTTC
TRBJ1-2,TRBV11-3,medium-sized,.,CASSDMDFNYGYTF,TGTGCCAGCAGCGATATGGACTTTAACTATGGCTACACCTTC
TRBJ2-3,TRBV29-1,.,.,CSVGGGSASTDTQYF,TGCAGCGTTGGAGGTGGGTCAGCGTCCACAGATACGCAGTATTTT
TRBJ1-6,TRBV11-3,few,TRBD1,CASSFVGTGNSPLHF,TGTGCCAGCAGCTTCGTCGGGACAGGGAATTCACCCCTCCACTTT
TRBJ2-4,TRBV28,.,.,CASKGGAVKNIQYF,TGTGCCAGCAAGGGCGGAGCGGTTAAAAACATTCAGTACTTC
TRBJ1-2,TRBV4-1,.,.,CASSELAGTFYGYTF,TGCGCCAGCAGCGAATTGGCAGGGACCTTCTATGGCTACACCTTC
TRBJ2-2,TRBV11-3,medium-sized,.,CASSHNQGNGELFF,TGTGCCAGCAGCCACAACCAGGGGAACGGGGAGCTGTTTTTT
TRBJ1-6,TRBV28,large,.,CASSPPYNSPLHF,TGTGCCAGCAGTCCACCCTATAATTCACCCCTCCACTTT
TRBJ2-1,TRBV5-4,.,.,CASSGTQENEQFF,TGTGCCAGCAGCGGGACTCAGGAGAATGAGCAGTTCTTC
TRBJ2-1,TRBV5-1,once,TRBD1,CASSLDGTDLNEQFF,TGCGCCAGCAGCTTAGATGGGACAGATCTCAATGAGCAGTTCTTC
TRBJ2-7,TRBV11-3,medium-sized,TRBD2,CASSLTSGGVYEQYF,TGTGCCAGCAGCCTTACTAGCGGGGGCGTCTACGAGCAGTACTTC
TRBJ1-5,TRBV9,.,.,CASSSSPGQPQHF,TGTGCCAGCAGCTCTAGCCCGGGTCAGCCCCAGCATTTT
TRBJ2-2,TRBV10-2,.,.,CASGTANTGELFF,TGCGCCAGCGGGACGGCGAACACCGGGGAGCTGTTTTTT
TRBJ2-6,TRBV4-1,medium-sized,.,CASSQDPGRSSGANVLTF,TGCGCCAGCAGCCAAGATCCCGGACGGAGCTCTGGGGCCAACGTCCTGACTTTC
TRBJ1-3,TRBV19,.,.,CASNRAGSTGNTIYF,TGTGCCAGTAACCGGGCGGGATCGACTGGAAACACCATATATTTT
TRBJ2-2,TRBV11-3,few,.,CASSSGPSNTGELFF,TGTGCCAGCAGCTCGGGACCGTCGAACACCGGGGAGCTGTTTTTT
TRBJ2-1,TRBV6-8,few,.,CASSTSRSYNEQFF,TGTGCCAGCAGCACTTCGCGCTCTTACAATGAGCAGTTCTTC
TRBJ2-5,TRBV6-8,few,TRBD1,CASSPGQGGGETQYF,TGTGCCAGCAGCCCGGGACAGGGGGGAGGAGAGACCCAGTACTTC
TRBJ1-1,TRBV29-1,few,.,CSVVGGRGRNTEAFF,TGCAGCGTTGTAGGGGGGAGGGGCCGGAACACTGAAGCTTTCTTT
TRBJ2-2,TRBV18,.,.,CASSEQNTGELFF,TGTGCCAGCTCCGAACAGAACACCGGGGAGCTGTTTTTT
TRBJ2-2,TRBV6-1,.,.,CASSEGWGTGELFF,TGTGCCAGCAGTGAAGGGTGGGGCACCGGGGAGCTGTTTTTT
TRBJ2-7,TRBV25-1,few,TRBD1,CASSEFDRGLEQYF,TGTGCCAGCAGTGAATTCGACAGGGGGCTAGAGCAGTACTTC
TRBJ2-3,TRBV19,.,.,CASSIVLGLSTDTQYF,TGTGCCAGTAGTATAGTCCTCGGACTTAGCACAGATACGCAGTATTTT
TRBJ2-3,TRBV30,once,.,CAWGRASTSTDTQYF,TGTGCCTGGGGAAGAGCGAGTACGAGCACAGATACGCAGTATTTT
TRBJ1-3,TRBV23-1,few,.,CASSLLSGNTIYF,TGCGCCAGCAGCTTGTTATCTGGAAACACCATATATTTT
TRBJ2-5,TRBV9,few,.,CASSVGGGGETQYF,TGTGCCAGCAGCGTAGGAGGGGGTGGTGAGACCCAGTACTTC
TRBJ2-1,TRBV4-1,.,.,CASSLSGNEQFF,TGCGCCAGCAGCCTTTCGGGCAATGAGCAGTTCTTC
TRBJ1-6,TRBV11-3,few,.,CASSLAEIYNSPLHF,TGTGCCAGCAGCTTGGCGGAAATCTATAATTCACCCCTCCACTTT
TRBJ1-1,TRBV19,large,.,CASSILDVNTEAFF,TGTGCCAGTAGTATCCTCGATGTGAACACTGAAGCTTTCTTT
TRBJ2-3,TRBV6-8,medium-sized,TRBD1,CASSRQGFSSGTDTQYF,TGTGCCAGCAGTAGACAGGGCTTTTCATCGGGCACAGATACGCAGTATTTT